One and the same sample provided the 28 T cell receptor beta chains below, sequenced in a study of shared clonotypes between healthy human individuals. Assay: immunoSEQ multiplex PCR; the TCRdb copy retains only in-frame clones and omits some. The sample lists a few hundred thousand clones, roughly 84% occurring once. The source material was memory CD8+ T cells sorted from blood. The subset was: CD45RO+ cells pooled with CCR7-negative TemRA cells. The receptors were sampled from a man aged 18 to 29 in good health.

This chain uses TRBV27 with TRBJ2-7, with D possibly matching TRBD1 (6 bases). Deletions cut 6 bases from V and 0 bases from J, with 18 bases between. The CDR3 spans 16 residues. In germline, CDR1 is MNHEY, CDR2 SMNVEV (reference sequence). CDR3 sequence (DNA): TGTGCCAGCAGCCTCTCCCCCGGACAGAGCTCCTACGAGCAGTACTTC. It codes for CASSLSPGQSSYEQYF.

The V call is TRBV7-9, the J call TRBJ2-1; TRBD2 aligns across 8 bases. The germline CDR1 and CDR2 sequences are SEHNR and FQNEAQ (reference sequence). The CDR3 has 16 amino acids. V lost 6 bases, J lost 1 base, and 8 bases stayed unmatched. CDR3 sequence (DNA): TGTGCCAGCAGACGGTCACCGGGAGGGTCCTACAATGAGCAGTTCTTC. Its translation is CASRRSPGGSYNEQFF.

This clone has more than one count but fewer than ten. The chain recombines TRBV10-3 with TRBJ2-3, with D possibly matching TRBD2 (6 bases). Germline V gene sequence: CDR1 ENHRY, CDR2 SYGVKD. This CDR3 region has 14 residues. Trimming took off 10 bases at V and 0 bases at J, with 14 bases between the two ends. CDR3 region: CATEDGTSTDTQYF. DNA of the CDR3: TGTGCCACCGAGGACGGGACTAGCACAGATACGCAGTATTTT.

The chain joins TRBV2 to TRBJ2-7; D unclear. This CDR3 contains 12 residues. Germline V gives CDR1 SNHLY, CDR2 FYNNEI. Trimming took 0 bases from V and 4 from J, leaving 4 bases between them. The CDR3 region has the DNA TGTGCCAGCAGTGAAGCTCTGTACGAGCAGTACTTC. Amino acids: CASSEALYEQYF.

The rearrangement uses TRBV9 and TRBJ1-1; 8 nucleotides align to TRBD1. CDR1 SGDLS and CDR2 YYNGEE come from the germline V gene. The CDR3 is made up of 15 amino acids. V gave up 4 bases and J gave up 4 bases; unmatched junction bases: 9. CDR3 loop: CASSPWTGWGTEAFF. Written as DNA, the CDR3 is TGTGCCAGCAGCCCCTGGACAGGGTGGGGCACTGAAGCTTTCTTT.

This clone was found once. The chain employs TRBV2 and TRBJ2-7, with D perhaps matching TRBD2 (6 bases). The CDR3 contains 13 residues. V was pared by 3 bases and J by 7 bases, with 13 bases between. Germline-derived CDR1 and CDR2 are SNHLY and FYNNEI. The CDR3 DNA is TGTGCCAGCAGTGATGAGCCCCGGGGGGAGCAGTACTTC. This sequence encodes CASSDEPRGEQYF.

This clone came up a few times. The chain employs TRBV7-6 and TRBJ2-1; weak D call: TRBD2 (5 bases). V was trimmed by 0 bases and J by 9 bases, leaving 9 bases between them. CDR3 length: 13 residues. CDR1 and CDR2 from the germline V gene are SGHVS and FNYEAQ. CDR3 sequence: CASSLAGEGEQFF. DNA for the CDR3: TGTGCCAGCAGCTTAGCGGGAGAGGGTGAGCAGTTCTTC.

This chain connects TRBV5-6 to TRBJ1-1; D remains ambiguous. Germline V gene sequence: CDR1 SGHDT, CDR2 YYEEEE. This CDR3 comprises 15 residues. Trimming removed 4 bases at V and 2 bases at J, with 15 bases between. CDR3 loop: CASSLAGSANTEAFF. The CDR3 coding sequence is TGTGCCAGCAGCCTCGCAGGTTCGGCTAACACTGAAGCTTTCTTT.

The chain has TRBV2 and TRBJ2-5, with TRBD1 matching over 8 bases. Germline CDR1 reads SNHLY; CDR2 reads FYNNEI. This CDR3 has 15 amino acids. The junction had 8 bases not matched to a gene; V was cut back by 6 bases and J by 2 bases. The CDR3 nucleotides read TGTGCCAGCAGCCGGGACAGGAGCCTTCAAGAGACCCAGTACTTC. Its protein product is CASSRDRSLQETQYF.

The rearrangement uses TRBV19 and TRBJ1-6, with 8 bases lining up with TRBD1. The CDR3 is made up of 15 amino acids. J was trimmed by 8 bases and V by 4 bases; bases with no gene match: 7. Looked up from germline, CDR1 is LNHDA and CDR2 is SQIVND (reference sequence). The CDR3 protein is CASSTRQGLDSPLHF. The CDR3 DNA sequence: TGTGCCAGTAGTACCAGACAGGGGTTAGATTCACCCCTCCACTTT.

CDR3 protein: CASSARDSRTDTQYF. Written as DNA, the CDR3 is TGTGCCAGCAGCGCCCGGGACTCCCGCACAGATACGCAGTATTTT. V and J are TRBV11-3 and TRBJ2-3, with D perhaps matching TRBD2 (6 bases). This CDR3 is 15 amino acids long. CDR1 SGHNT and CDR2 YENEEA come from the germline V gene. Trimming took 5 bases from V and 1 from J, leaving 13 bases between them.

This clone was detected many times. The chain employs TRBV5-6 and TRBJ2-7; D is perhaps TRBD1 (6 bases). CDR1 and CDR2 from the germline V gene are SGHDT and YYEEEE. This CDR3 contains 14 residues. Trimming pared 9 bases from V and 1 base from J, leaving 17 bases between. The CDR3 DNA reads TGTGCCACAAAACTACAGGGACCTTCCTACGAGCAGTACTTC. Encoded protein: CATKLQGPSYEQYF.

This clone has just one count. The chain employs TRBV11-2 and TRBJ2-3; a weak D match, TRBD1 (5 bases). Trimming stripped 8 bases from V and 2 bases from J, with 11 bases between. This CDR3 comprises 13 residues. Germline V gene sequence: CDR1 SGHAT, CDR2 FQNNGV. The CDR3 protein is CASLLGATDTQYF. The CDR3 DNA sequence: TGTGCCAGCCTCCTTGGGGCCACAGATACGCAGTATTTT.

CDR3 loop: CASGLFWGIDTGELFF. The CDR3 DNA reads as TGTGCTAGTGGCCTCTTCTGGGGGATCGACACCGGGGAGCTGTTTTTT. V gene TRBV12-5 combines with J gene TRBJ2-2, with D perhaps being TRBD1 or TRBD2 (5 bases each). CDR1 LGHNT and CDR2 FRNRAP come from the germline V gene. V lost 6 bases and J 3 bases, leaving 17 bases between the germline ends. The CDR3 totals 16 residues. The whole variable domain, filled in from reference TRBV12-5 and TRBJ2-2, reads DARVTQTPRHKVTEMGQEVTMRCQPILGHNTVFWYRQTMMQGLELLAYFRNRAPLDDSGMPKDRFSAEMPDATLATLKIQPSEPRDSAVYFCASGLFWGIDTGELFFGEGSRLTVL.

The chain links TRBV10-3 to TRBJ2-3; D gene ambiguous. Germline V gene sequence: CDR1 ENHRY, CDR2 SYGVKD. The CDR3 consists of 13 residues. Trimming stripped 6 bases from V and 1 base from J, with 8 bases between. The CDR3 nucleotides read TGTGCCATCAGAGGAGAAGGCACAGATACGCAGTATTTT. It encodes CAIRGEGTDTQYF.

The J gene is TRBJ2-3, the V gene TRBV27; 9 nucleotides agree with TRBD2. The CDR3 runs 14 residues. Germline-derived CDR1 and CDR2 are MNHEY and SMNVEV (reference sequence). Germline trimming cut 5 bases from V and 3 bases from J; bases unmatched to any gene: 3. The CDR3 sequence: CASSNLAGTDTQYF. In nucleotides, the CDR3 is TGTGCCAGCAGTAACCTAGCGGGGACAGATACGCAGTATTTT.

The table lists this clone with a few counts. In DNA form, the CDR3 reads TGTGCCAGCAGCCCCCGAGCAGCGAGCTCCTACGAGCAGTACTTC. It encodes CASSPRAASSYEQYF. The rearrangement links TRBV7-9 to TRBJ2-7; D is unclear. This CDR3 has 15 amino acids. Deletions cut 5 bases from V and 0 bases from J, with 14 bases between. Germline V gene lookup returns CDR1 SEHNR and CDR2 FQNEAQ (reference sequence).

The chain uses TRBV30 and TRBJ2-7, with unresolved D. The germline gives CDR1 GTSNPN, CDR2 SVGIG (reference sequence). There are 13 residues in the CDR3. Trimming stripped 0 bases from V and 6 bases from J, with 12 bases between. This CDR3 reads CAWSVLYAGEQYF. The CDR3 DNA sequence: TGTGCCTGGAGTGTACTGTACGCTGGCGAGCAGTACTTC.

The V gene is TRBV6-5, the J gene TRBJ2-3; 10 nucleotides match TRBD2. Germline CDR1 and CDR2: MNHEY and SVGAGI. V gave up 2 bases and J gave up 4 bases; unmatched junction bases: 6. There are 16 residues in the CDR3. CDR3 region: CASSYPASGGSDTQYF. The DNA of the CDR3 is TGTGCCAGCAGTTACCCGGCTAGCGGGGGTTCAGATACGCAGTATTTT.

The chain employs TRBV4-1 and TRBJ2-3; no clear D gene. This CDR3 region has 14 residues. The V end was cut by 4 bases, the J end by 4 bases, with 12 bases between. Germline assignment: CDR1 MGHRA and CDR2 YSYEKL. The DNA for the CDR3 is TGCGCCAGCAGCCCCGTCGCTCCCCCAGATACGCAGTATTTT. It yields the protein CASSPVAPPDTQYF.

The CDR3 region is CASSPTSGRRSYNEQFF. The CDR3 region has the DNA TGCGCCAGCAGCCCGACTAGCGGGAGGCGCTCCTACAATGAGCAGTTCTTC. The rearrangement links TRBV5-1 to TRBJ2-1, with 13 bases identical to TRBD2. V gave up 4 bases and J gave up 0 bases; unmatched junction bases: 4. CDR1 and CDR2 from the germline V gene are SGHRS and YFSETQ. The CDR3 is 17 amino acids.

The sample holds a few counts of this clone. The chain has TRBV28 and TRBJ1-1; 7 bases are a match to TRBD1. V trimming: 5 bases; J trimming: 4 bases; junction bases outside the gene matches: 7. The CDR3 has 14 amino acids. Germline values: CDR1 MDHEN, CDR2 SYDVKM. The CDR3 is CASSPGQLSTEAFF. The DNA for the CDR3 is TGTGCCAGCAGTCCGGGACAGTTGAGCACTGAAGCTTTCTTT. The full variable domain, its missing parts supplied by reference TRBV28 and TRBJ1-1, is DVKVTQSSRYLVKRTGEKVFLECVQDMDHENMFWYRQDPGLGLRLIYFSYDVKMKEKGDIPEGYSVSREKKERFSLILESASTNQTSMYLCASSPGQLSTEAFFGQGTRLTVV.

The V and J genes are TRBV1 and TRBJ2-1; TRBD1, the D gene given by the table, was not confirmed from the DNA. TRBV1 is termed a pseudogene. The CDR3 spans 14 residues. As DNA, the CDR3 is TGCACCAGCGAGATGACAGGGAATACGGATGAGCAGTTCTTC. Translating gives CTSEMTGNTDEQFF.

This chain connects TRBV13 to TRBJ2-7, with TRBD2 identical over 8 bases. Trimming took 3 bases from V and 5 from J; bases not matched to a gene: 6. Germline V gives CDR1 PRHDT, CDR2 FYEKMQ (reference sequence). The CDR3 runs 14 residues. In nucleotides, the CDR3 is TGTGCCAGCAGCTTCGCGGGAGGAGAAAACGAGCAGTACTTC. Its protein is CASSFAGGENEQYF.

This sequence joins TRBV7-9 and TRBJ1-2, with 11 positions matching TRBD1. The CDR3 is 14 amino acids. The V gene end was trimmed by 5 bases and the J gene end by 4 bases; junction bases not matched to a gene: 3. In germline, CDR1 is SEHNR, CDR2 FQNEAQ (reference sequence). The CDR3: CASSPGQGAYGYTF. The CDR3 region has the DNA TGTGCCAGCAGCCCCGGACAGGGGGCCTATGGCTACACCTTC.

The J gene is TRBJ2-5, the V gene TRBV5-1, with a weak D call TRBD2 (6 bases). Germline loops: CDR1 SGHRS, CDR2 YFSETQ. The V gene lost 6 bases and the J gene lost 3 bases, with 12 bases spanning the gap. The CDR3 length is 13 residues. The CDR3 DNA is TGCGCCAGCACCCCGACTAGAGAAGAGACCCAGTACTTC. As protein: CASTPTREETQYF.

The chain recombines TRBV27 with TRBJ2-5, with a possible D match to TRBD2 (5 bases). The CDR3 contains 13 residues. Germline V gene sequence: CDR1 MNHEY, CDR2 SMNVEV (reference sequence). V lost 1 base and J lost 5, with 8 bases in between. The CDR3 region is CASSLWSGETQYF. CDR3 DNA sequence: TGTGCCAGCAGTTTATGGTCGGGGGAGACCCAGTACTTC.

V usage is TRBV27 and J usage is TRBJ1-6; TRBD1 matches 7 bases. Germline CDR1 is MNHEY and CDR2 is SMNVEV (reference sequence). Unmatched junction bases numbered 15, after V lost 3 bases and J lost 10 bases. The CDR3 is 17 residues long. Here the CDR3 reads CASSFLVTGRGGSPLHF. CDR3 nucleotides: TGTGCCAGCAGTTTCCTTGTGACAGGGCGGGGGGGATCACCCCTCCACTTT.